A single sample is the source of the 28 T cell receptor beta chains below, sequenced in a study of cytomegalovirus exposure and HLA in healthy donors. TCRdb's copy holds only in-frame clones and misses some; the assay was immunoSEQ multiplex PCR. This sample has 200,000 to 250,000 clones; roughly 83% occur once, and the top ten carry 11% to 15%. Sequenced sample: PBMCs. The receptors shown here come from a woman aged 25 to 39 in good health and CMV-seropositive.

The V and J genes are TRBV4-2 and TRBJ1-1; perhaps TRBD1 as D (6 bases). The CDR3 length is 14 residues. V shed 5 bases and J shed 3 bases, with 13 bases lying between them. The V gene's germline CDR1 is LGHNA and CDR2 YNFKEQ. The CDR3 loop reads CASSKGQLDTEAFF. The CDR3 region has the DNA TGTGCCAGCAGCAAAGGACAGTTAGACACTGAAGCTTTCTTT.

J is TRBJ2-2 and V is TRBV5-1; 9 nucleotides match TRBD1. Germline values: CDR1 SGHRS, CDR2 YFSETQ. The trim removed 4 bases at V and 6 bases at J, leaving 13 bases unmatched. The CDR3 is 17 residues long. The CDR3 here is CASSGVDRGFLAGELFF. The CDR3 nucleotides read TGCGCCAGCAGCGGGGTCGACAGGGGGTTTTTGGCCGGGGAGCTGTTTTTT.

This clone was counted a single time. The chain combines TRBV27 with TRBJ1-5, with D perhaps TRBD1 (5 bases). V lost 4 bases and J 4 bases, leaving 8 bases between the germline ends. Germline loops: CDR1 MNHEY, CDR2 SMNVEV (reference sequence). The CDR3 consists of 13 residues. The chain's CDR3 is CASSWTTNQPQHF. The CDR3 region has the DNA TGTGCCAGCAGTTGGACAACTAATCAGCCCCAGCATTTT.

The V gene is TRBV5-6, the J gene TRBJ1-1; 7 nucleotides line up with TRBD1. V shed 4 bases, J shed 9 bases, and the junction held 6 bases outside the gene matches. The length of the CDR3 is 12 residues. The germline gives CDR1 SGHDT, CDR2 YYEEEE. The CDR3 DNA follows: TGTGCCAGCAGCCTTCAGGGGGATCAAGCTTTCTTT. It translates to CASSLQGDQAFF.

The rearrangement uses TRBV7-2 and TRBJ1-1; D unresolved. Per the germline V gene, CDR1 is SGHTA and CDR2 is FQGNSA. This CDR3 spans 12 amino acids. The V gene lost 6 bases and the J gene lost 8 bases, with 13 bases spanning the gap. This CDR3 is CASSVRPREAFF. Written as DNA, the CDR3 is TGTGCCAGCAGTGTACGCCCCCGGGAAGCTTTCTTT.

The chain uses TRBV6-1 and TRBJ1-5; TRBD1 is a possible D gene (5 bases). Germline V CDR1 and CDR2: MNHNS, SASEGT. The CDR3 consists of 14 residues. Trimming took off 7 bases at V and 3 bases at J, with 13 bases between the two ends. The CDR3 loop is CASITAGNNQPQHF. The CDR3 DNA sequence: TGTGCCAGCATCACCGCAGGGAACAATCAGCCCCAGCATTTT.

The CDR3 nucleotides read TGTGCCAGCAGCTTGGGCGGGAACACTGAAGCTTTCTTT. This sequence encodes CASSLGGNTEAFF. The chain combines TRBV5-6 with TRBJ1-1; D is uncertain. Germline values: CDR1 SGHDT, CDR2 YYEEEE. CDR3 size: 13 residues. The V and J ends lost 0 bases and 1 base respectively, with 4 bases between them. Based on the CDR3 plus reference TRBV5-6 and TRBJ1-1, the full variable domain is DAGVTQSPTHLIKTRGQQVTLRCSPKSGHDTVSWYQQALGQGPQFIFQYYEEEERQRGNFPDRFSGHQFPNYSSELNVNALLLGDSALYLCASSLGGNTEAFFGQGTRLTVV.

This clone was seen more than once but under ten times. V and J are TRBV20-1 and TRBJ2-1, with no clear D. V lost 3 bases, J lost 7 bases, and 7 bases lay in between. The length of the CDR3 is 11 residues. CDR1 is DFQATT and CDR2 is SNEGSKA in the germline V gene (reference sequence). The CDR3 DNA follows: TGCAGTGCTAGCTACTGGAATGAGCAGTTCTTC. Its translation: CSASYWNEQFF.

J is TRBJ1-1 and V is TRBV10-3; no reliable D call. This CDR3 spans 11 amino acids. Trimming removed 1 base at V and 7 bases at J, with 4 bases between. CDR1 and CDR2 from the germline V gene are ENHRY and SYGVKD. As DNA, the CDR3 is TGTGCCATCAGTGAGTTTCGTGAAGCTTTCTTT. Translated, it gives CAISEFREAFF.

This sequence joins TRBV27 and TRBJ2-1, with 9 nucleotides matching TRBD2. CDR1 is MNHEY and CDR2 is SMNVEV in the germline V gene (reference sequence). CDR3 size: 15 residues. The V gene end was trimmed by 1 base and the J gene end by 8 bases; junction bases not matched to a gene: 6. The CDR3 loop reads CASSLWLAGTDEQFF. The CDR3 bases are TGTGCCAGCAGTTTATGGCTAGCGGGAACGGATGAGCAGTTCTTC.

The gene calls are TRBV11-3 and TRBJ1-1; D ambiguous. Trimming removed 4 bases at V and 4 bases at J, with 7 bases between. The V gene's germline CDR1 is SGHNT and CDR2 YENEEA. CDR3 length equals 12 residues. Written as DNA, the CDR3 is TGTGCCAGCAGCTGGACGAGCACTGAAGCTTTCTTT. This translates into CASSWTSTEAFF.

The rearrangement links TRBV18 to TRBJ2-4, with D possibly matching TRBD2 (5 bases). CDR3 length equals 15 residues. In germline, CDR1 is KGHSH, CDR2 LQKENI. The V gene lost 3 bases and the J gene lost 11 bases, with 20 bases spanning the gap. Here the CDR3 reads CASSPQERGPGVQYF. The CDR3 nucleotides read TGTGCCAGCTCACCTCAAGAAAGAGGGCCCGGCGTTCAGTACTTC.

The chain has TRBV9 and TRBJ1-2; D might be TRBD1 (5 bases). This CDR3 is built from 16 residues. Germline V gives CDR1 SGDLS, CDR2 YYNGEE. V was clipped by 3 bases and J by 2 bases, with 17 bases between them. The CDR3 here is CASSAPRQGPNYGYTF. CDR3 nucleotides: TGTGCCAGCAGCGCACCCAGGCAGGGACCCAACTATGGCTACACCTTC.

V gene TRBV27 combines with J gene TRBJ1-3; 10 bases map to TRBD1. V was clipped by 7 bases and J by 4 bases; unmatched bases: 4. Germline CDR1 MNHEY, CDR2 SMNVEV (reference sequence). There are 14 residues in the CDR3. The CDR3 spells CASKRGQGGNTIYF. The CDR3, as DNA: TGTGCCAGCAAGCGGGGACAGGGGGGAAACACCATATATTTT.

This chain joins TRBV5-4 and TRBJ1-2; 9 bases are a match to TRBD1. The CDR3 length is 19 residues. Trimming removed 1 base from V and 0 bases from J; junction bases left unmatched: 13. The germline gives CDR1 SGHNT, CDR2 YYREEE (reference sequence). CDR3 loop: CASSLNGGDRVVANYGYTF. CDR3 coding DNA: TGTGCCAGCAGCTTGAACGGGGGGGACAGGGTGGTTGCTAACTATGGCTACACCTTC.

The chain recombines TRBV10-3 with TRBJ1-2; 7 bases line up with TRBD1. The CDR3 is 13 amino acids. The germline V gene encodes CDR1 ENHRY and CDR2 SYGVKD. The ends lost 4 bases at V and 3 bases at J; junction bases unmatched: 2. Here the CDR3 DNA reads TGTGCCATCAGTGCAGACAGGGACTATGGCTACACCTTC. Translating it yields CAISADRDYGYTF.

The gene calls are TRBV7-9 and TRBJ2-7, with a possible D match to TRBD1 (6 bases). The ends were cut back, 4 bases at V and 5 bases at J, with 21 bases in the middle. This CDR3 has 16 amino acids. Germline V lookup: CDR1 SEHNR, CDR2 FQNEAQ (reference sequence). The chain's CDR3 is CASSSTTGSEGNEQYF. CDR3 DNA sequence: TGTGCCAGCAGCTCCACGACAGGTAGCGAGGGGAACGAGCAGTACTTC.

In its sample, this clone was seen a few times. V and J are TRBV6-5 and TRBJ1-1; D is unclear. Germline V CDR1 and CDR2: MNHEY, SVGAGI. V shed 4 bases and J shed 6 bases, with 12 bases lying between them. CDR3 size: 13 residues. The CDR3 sequence: CASSWAEEAEAFF. In nucleotides, the CDR3 is TGTGCCAGCAGTTGGGCCGAGGAGGCTGAAGCTTTCTTT.

CDR3 bases: TGTGCCAGCAGCGCAAGGGAGGGACAGGGAGGCTATGGCTACACCTTC. Protein sequence: CASSAREGQGGYGYTF. This chain connects TRBV11-3 to TRBJ1-2; 9 bases match TRBD1. The CDR3 totals 16 residues. Germline-derived CDR1 and CDR2 are SGHNT and YENEEA. V shed 5 bases and J 4 bases; nucleotides not matched to a gene: 11.

The chain uses TRBV4-3 and TRBJ1-3, with D perhaps TRBD1 (5 bases). Germline CDR1 and CDR2: LGHNA and YSLEER. The CDR3 contains 15 residues. V gave up 5 bases and J gave up 5 bases, with 16 bases separating them. The DNA of the CDR3 is TGCGCCAGCAGCGAATACCGGGACTTAAGAAACACCATATATTTT. Protein: CASSEYRDLRNTIYF.

The V call is TRBV6-5, the J call TRBJ1-1; the D gene is possibly TRBD1 (5 bases). The CDR3 loop spans 15 amino acids. V lost 5 bases to trimming and J lost 4 bases, with 17 bases between them. The V gene's germline CDR1 is MNHEY and CDR2 SVGAGI. CDR3 in DNA: TGTGCCAGCAGTCCTACAAGCGGGGCGATCACTGAAGCTTTCTTT. Translating gives CASSPTSGAITEAFF.

This chain joins TRBV29-1 and TRBJ1-2; no firm D call. The CDR3 is 14 amino acids. Germline-derived CDR1 and CDR2 are SQVTM and ANQGSEA. Trimming took off 2 bases at V and 2 bases at J, with 12 bases between the two ends. The CDR3 DNA follows: TGCAGCGTTGAATCGGGAGGCCGGAACTATGGCTACACCTTC. It specifies CSVESGGRNYGYTF.

This clone occurred once. The chain joins TRBV30 to TRBJ1-2; 8 nucleotides line up with TRBD1. Trimming cost V 5 bases and J 6 bases; bases outside gene matches: 8. The CDR3 loop spans 13 amino acids. Germline V CDR1 and CDR2: GTSNPN, SVGIG (reference sequence). In nucleotides, the CDR3 is TGTGCCTGGGAGGACAGGGTGCATCATGGCTACACCTTC. This codes for CAWEDRVHHGYTF.

The rearrangement uses TRBV29-1 and TRBJ1-2; a possible D gene is TRBD1 (6 bases). Germline CDR1 SQVTM, CDR2 ANQGSEA. This CDR3 contains 13 residues. Trimming shortened V by 1 base and J by 6 bases, and 12 bases separated the two germline ends. CDR3 loop: CSVEVRDNDGYTF. Written as DNA, the CDR3 is TGCAGCGTTGAAGTCCGGGACAACGATGGCTACACCTTC.

The genes are TRBV28 and TRBJ1-2; tentative D call: TRBD1 (5 bases). This CDR3 comprises 12 residues. Between the trimmed V and J ends, which lost 5 bases and 4 bases, there was a span of 8 bases. The V gene's germline CDR1 is MDHEN and CDR2 SYDVKM. This chain's CDR3 is CASSRGGYGYTF. Written as DNA, the CDR3 is TGTGCCAGCAGTCGGGGGGGCTATGGCTACACCTTC.

This clone was seen a handful of times. This chain joins TRBV4-1 and TRBJ1-2; the D is unclear. Germline CDR1 and CDR2: MGHRA and YSYEKL. V was pared by 2 bases and J by 8 bases, with 15 bases between. This CDR3 is built from 14 residues. CDR3 coding DNA: TGCGCCAGCAGCCAACCAGCCGTATTGAACGGCTACACCTTC. It codes for CASSQPAVLNGYTF.

The chain couples TRBV5-1 to TRBJ2-3; no definite D call. The V gene lost 0 bases and the J gene lost 2 bases, with 7 bases spanning the gap. Germline assignment: CDR1 SGHRS and CDR2 YFSETQ. The CDR3 length is 14 residues. The CDR3 DNA follows: TGCGCCAGCAGCTTGGCGGCAGTCACAGATACGCAGTATTTT. Translated, it gives CASSLAAVTDTQYF. Full variable domain (missing parts from reference TRBV5-1 and TRBJ2-3): KAGVTQTPRYLIKTRGQQVTLSCSPISGHRSVSWYQQTPGQGLQFLFEYFSETQRNKGNFPGRFSGRQFSNSRSEMNVSTLELGDSALYLCASSLAAVTDTQYFGPGTRLTVL.

The V and J genes are TRBV6-1 and TRBJ2-1, with 10 positions matching TRBD1. Germline-derived CDR1 and CDR2 are MNHNS and SASEGT. CDR3 length equals 14 residues. With V trimmed by 1 base and J by 8 bases, 2 bases remained unmatched. CDR3 bases: TGTGCCAGCAGTGAAGGGACAGGGGGGCATGAGCAGTTCTTC. Translated, it gives CASSEGTGGHEQFF.